This T cell receptor beta chain was sequenced for a study of cytomegalovirus exposure and HLA in healthy donors. Findings and caveats of the study: Using a false discovery rate of 0.05, a later analysis showed that about 16,000 TCR beta sequences were associated with HLA alleles. Among the most significant clusters, several appeared linked to common viral pathogens in a later analysis.

Germline V gene lookup returns CDR1 LNHDA and CDR2 SQIVND (reference sequence). The CDR3 spans 12 residues. V was pared by 8 bases and J by 3 bases, with 8 bases between. PCR was performed using 60 Vbeta and 13 Jbeta primers. Clones were read by immunoSEQ multiplex PCR, and TCRdb kept only the in-frame ones, dropping some. The table shows under 200,000 clones, with 80% occurring only once. About this clone: The antigen is unknown.

The V and J genes are TRBV19 and TRBJ1-3; D remains ambiguous. The TCR originated in a man aged 25-45 years in good health and CMV-seronegative. Source material: PBMCs. The CDR3 reads CASLEYGNTIYF. CDR3 nucleotide sequence: TGTGCCAGTTTGGAGTATGGAAACACCATATATTTT. Full variable domain (outside the CDR3, taken from reference TRBV19 and TRBJ1-3): DGGITQSPKYLFRKEGQNVTLSCEQNLNHDAMYWYRQDPGQGLRLIYYSQIVNDFQKGDIAEGYSVSREKKESFPLTVTSAQKNPTAFYLCASLEYGNTIYFGEGSWLTVV.